The next 29 T cell receptor beta chains were all read from a single sample in a study of early T cells in non-severe SARS-CoV-2 infection listed by TCRdb under 2021. The library was generated by 5' RACE. The sequencer was a NextSeq 500. TCRdb applied fastp at Q25 and MiXCR to the public reads, then kept only in-frame beta chains. CDR3 protein duplicates are merged, each entry listing the most common genes and DNA. For this sample the table gives around 20,000 distinct CDR3 sequences, of which approximately 4.3% were detected only once. The top ten hold roughly 5.7% of the sample. The sample consisted of whole blood. These TCRs come from an adult who was a healthcare worker with PCR-confirmed SARS-CoV-2 infection or an uninfected control (not recorded which).

This clonotype was counted many times. This chain links TRBV10-3 with TRBJ1-2; D is unclear. Germline-derived CDR1 and CDR2 are ENHRY and SYGVKD. V was clipped by 4 bases and J by 5 bases, with 17 bases between them. CDR3 length: 15 amino acids. CDR3 nucleotides: TGTGCCATCAGTGGGGGAGCGGGAGTGGCGTATGGCTACACCTTC. Its translation is CAISGGAGVAYGYTF.

This clonotype was detected ten times or more. The J gene is TRBJ1-4, the V gene TRBV30; TRBD1 aligns across 7 bases. V shed 5 bases and J 0 bases; nucleotides not matched to a gene: 18. Germline V gives CDR1 GTSNPN, CDR2 SVGIG (reference sequence). The CDR3 is made up of 19 amino acids. In DNA, the CDR3 is TGTGCCTGGGGCCTTTCAGACCGCCAGGGGGGATCAACTAATGAAAAACTGTTTTTT. Protein: CAWGLSDRQGGSTNEKLFF.

At least ten counts were recorded for this clonotype. The chain is built from TRBV28 and TRBJ2-1; 7 bases fit TRBD1. V shed 3 bases and J 9 bases; nucleotides not matched to a gene: 8. Germline lookup yields CDR1 MDHEN and CDR2 SYDVKM. CDR3 length equals 14 residues. CDR3 coding DNA: TGTGCCAGCAGTTTTGACAGGGTCTTAGGTGAGCAGTTCTTC. This gives the protein CASSFDRVLGEQFF.

By share, this clonotype counts as medium-sized. The chain has TRBV10-2 and TRBJ2-1; D unresolved. The CDR3 loop spans 15 amino acids. The germline V gene encodes CDR1 WSHSY and CDR2 SAAADI. V dropped 8 bases and J dropped 1 base, with 15 bases sitting between them. The CDR3 spells CASGPPSRSYNEQFF. CDR3 nucleotide sequence: TGCGCCAGCGGACCACCTAGTCGGTCCTACAATGAGCAGTTCTTC.

By its share, this clonotype is medium-sized (0.01 to 0.1%). The rearrangement links TRBV7-8 to TRBJ2-5; 9 bases match TRBD2. Germline V gene sequence: CDR1 SGHVS, CDR2 FQNEAQ. This CDR3 has 15 amino acids. The junction had 6 bases not matched to a gene; V was cut back by 5 bases and J by 2 bases. The CDR3 region has the DNA TGTGCCAGCAGCAACACGCGGGGGGGACAAGAGACCCAGTACTTC. As protein: CASSNTRGGQETQYF. Drawing the rest from reference TRBV7-8 and TRBJ2-5, the complete variable domain is GAGVSQSPRYKVAKRGQDVALRCDPISGHVSLFWYQQALGQGPEFLTYFQNEAQLDKSGLPSDRFFAERPEGSVSTLKIQRTQQEDSAVYLCASSNTRGGQETQYFGPGTRLLVL.

The sample holds many counts of this clonotype. V is TRBV18 and J is TRBJ2-3; the match to TRBD2 covers 9 bases. Germline trimming cut 3 bases from V and 2 bases from J; bases unmatched to any gene: 3. The CDR3 runs to 15 residues. Per the germline V gene, CDR1 is KGHSH and CDR2 is LQKENI. CDR3 region: CASSPTSGLTDTQYF. Written as DNA, the CDR3 is TGTGCCAGCTCACCGACTAGCGGACTCACAGATACGCAGTATTTT.

This clonotype was seen only a few times. CDR3 coding DNA: TGTGCCAGCAGTCACCTAGGGGGGATGGGCCCTGAAGCTTTCTTT. Residues: CASSHLGGMGPEAFF. This chain joins TRBV11-2 and TRBJ1-1, with D perhaps matching TRBD1 (6 bases). The CDR3 runs to 15 residues. Trimming left V 6 bases short and J 6 bases short, with 20 bases between. Germline loops: CDR1 SGHAT, CDR2 FQNNGV.

This chain uses TRBV10-3 with TRBJ1-3, with D possibly matching TRBD1 (5 bases). Looked up from germline, CDR1 is ENHRY and CDR2 is SYGVKD. The CDR3 covers 17 residues. Trimming stripped 4 bases from V and 0 bases from J, with 16 bases between. CDR3 coding DNA: TGTGCCATCAGTGTTCGCGGGGGGAAGGGCTCTGGAAACACCATATATTTT. Translating it yields CAISVRGGKGSGNTIYF.

The table lists this clonotype with many counts. This chain links TRBV9 with TRBJ1-2; D ambiguous. From germline, CDR1 is SGDLS and CDR2 YYNGEE. Deletions cut 0 bases from V and 2 bases from J, with 8 bases between. The CDR3 is made up of 14 amino acids. CDR3 sequence (DNA): TGTGCCAGCAGCGTAGGGCTGGGCAACTATGGCTACACCTTC. Protein sequence: CASSVGLGNYGYTF.

The chain employs TRBV4-1 and TRBJ2-1, with D maybe TRBD2 (7 bases). CDR3 length: 15 residues. V lost 0 bases to trimming and J lost 9 bases, with 15 bases between them. Germline-derived CDR1 and CDR2 are MGHRA and YSYEKL. The CDR3 coding sequence is TGCGCCAGCAGCCAAGATGGGGGGGCCAAGGGTGAGCAGTTCTTC. Protein: CASSQDGGAKGEQFF.

In this sample, this clonotype turned up many times. The chain recombines TRBV24-1 with TRBJ2-1; D unclear. The V and J ends lost 2 bases and 5 bases respectively, with 0 bases between them. CDR3 length equals 11 residues. Germline V CDR1 and CDR2: KGHDR, SFDVKD. DNA for the CDR3: TGTGCCACCAGTGATTACAATGAGCAGTTCTTC. This encodes CATSDYNEQFF.

Sample share makes this clonotype medium-sized (0.01 to 0.1%). The V gene is TRBV4-3, the J gene TRBJ1-5; D is possibly TRBD1 (5 bases). Between the trimmed V and J ends, which lost 0 bases and 4 bases, there was a span of 10 bases. CDR1 is LGHNA and CDR2 is YSLEER in the germline V gene. The CDR3 loop spans 15 amino acids. The CDR3 sequence is CASSQDRVGNQPQHF. Written as DNA, the CDR3 is TGCGCCAGCAGCCAAGACAGGGTAGGAAATCAGCCCCAGCATTTT.

This clonotype appeared a few times. The chain combines TRBV14 with TRBJ2-4; D tentatively reads TRBD1 or TRBD2 (5 bases each). CDR3 size: 17 residues. Germline CDR1 SGHDN, CDR2 FVKESK. The ends were cut back, 3 bases at V and 0 bases at J, with 15 bases in the middle. The CDR3 sequence: CASSQIGAPLAKNIQYF. The CDR3 DNA reads as TGTGCCAGCAGCCAGATCGGGGCACCCTTAGCCAAAAACATTCAGTACTTC.

The chain has TRBV19 and TRBJ2-6, with D hard to call. This CDR3 contains 15 residues. The ends were cut back, 5 bases at V and 3 bases at J, with 11 bases in the middle. Germline assignment: CDR1 LNHDA and CDR2 SQIVND (reference sequence). CDR3 nucleotide sequence: TGTGCCAGTAGTCGCCAGAGGTATGGGGCCAACGTCCTGACTTTC. It is translated as CASSRQRYGANVLTF.

This clonotype showed up many times. The chain couples TRBV30 to TRBJ2-7; D is perhaps TRBD2 (5 bases). With 0 bases removed from V and 6 bases from J, the gap between germline ends came to 12 bases. This CDR3 region has 13 residues. Germline CDR1 GTSNPN, CDR2 SVGIG (reference sequence). The CDR3 region has the DNA TGTGCCTGGAGTGTAATACGAGGGCGCGAGCAGTACTTC. Its translation: CAWSVIRGREQYF.

This clonotype was seen ten or more times. The rearrangement joins TRBV7-8 to TRBJ2-1; D unresolved. Trimming took off 2 bases at V and 6 bases at J, with 14 bases between the two ends. The CDR3 sequence is 15 residues long. Germline loops: CDR1 SGHVS, CDR2 FQNEAQ. CDR3 region: CASSLTPSGFNEQFF. The CDR3 coding sequence is TGTGCCAGCAGCTTAACGCCCTCGGGCTTCAATGAGCAGTTCTTC.

Many counts were recorded for this clonotype. The gene calls are TRBV2 and TRBJ2-7; the D gene is possibly TRBD2 (7 bases). The CDR3 contains 15 residues. The V end was cut by 6 bases, the J end by 0 bases, with 15 bases between. The germline V gene has CDR1 SNHLY and CDR2 FYNNEI. The CDR3 DNA reads as TGTGCCAGCAGATTTGAGGGGGAGGGCTCCTACGAGCAGTACTTC. It translates to CASRFEGEGSYEQYF.

This clonotype was counted between two and nine times. The rearrangement links TRBV5-1 to TRBJ2-1; unclear D gene. Germline V gene data show CDR1 as SGHRS and CDR2 as YFSETQ. The CDR3 consists of 15 residues. V lost 4 bases and J lost 2, with 13 bases in between. DNA of the CDR3: TGCGCCAGCAGCACGCAGGCCGAACCCTACAATGAGCAGTTCTTC. It specifies CASSTQAEPYNEQFF.

V and J are TRBV7-2 and TRBJ1-5; D gene ambiguous. The ends were cut back, 5 bases at V and 5 bases at J, with 13 bases in the middle. Per the germline V gene, CDR1 is SGHTA and CDR2 is FQGNSA. The CDR3 length is 14 residues. The CDR3 region is CASSPSGRDQPQHF. CDR3 coding DNA: TGTGCCAGCAGCCCGTCGGGGAGAGATCAGCCCCAGCATTTT.

This clonotype was seen many times. The gene calls are TRBV12-3 or TRBV12-4 and TRBJ1-2; possibly TRBD1 for D (6 bases). CDR3 length: 13 residues. Trimming removed 0 bases at V and 5 bases at J, with 7 bases between. CDR3 in amino acids: CASSLAQGYGYTF. As DNA, the CDR3 is TGTGCCAGCAGTTTAGCACAGGGTTATGGCTACACCTTC.

This clonotype was detected ten times or more. V is TRBV7-9 and J is TRBJ1-6; D gene ambiguous. With 1 base removed from V and 8 bases from J, the gap between germline ends came to 6 bases. Germline V gene sequence: CDR1 SEHNR, CDR2 FQNEAQ (reference sequence). This CDR3 comprises 13 residues. CDR3 sequence reads: CASSLDGDSPLHF. DNA for the CDR3: TGTGCCAGCAGCTTAGATGGGGATTCACCCCTCCACTTT.

This clonotype occurred a few times. This chain connects TRBV11-2 to TRBJ2-3; 8 nucleotides align to TRBD2. Germline V gene sequence: CDR1 SGHAT, CDR2 FQNNGV. This CDR3 spans 15 amino acids. The trim removed 6 bases at V and 4 bases at J, leaving 9 bases unmatched. The CDR3 loop is CASRSRAGGPDTQYF. The CDR3 DNA sequence: TGTGCCAGCAGGTCCAGGGCGGGGGGTCCAGATACGCAGTATTTT.

This clonotype was observed a few times. V usage is TRBV10-1 and J usage is TRBJ1-6; D not resolved. V was pared by 5 bases and J by 9 bases, with 14 bases between. CDR1 is WNHNN, CDR2 SYGVQD, per germline (reference sequence). This CDR3 contains 14 residues. CDR3 sequence (DNA): TGCGCCAGCAGTCAACAACGTAAGGGTTCACCCCTCCACTTT. Its protein is CASSQQRKGSPLHF.

This clonotype has at least ten counts. The rearrangement uses TRBV10-3 and TRBJ2-5, with D perhaps matching TRBD1 or TRBD2 (5 bases each). V lost 8 bases to trimming and J lost 7 bases, with 11 bases between them. There are 11 residues in the CDR3. Per the germline V gene, CDR1 is ENHRY and CDR2 is SYGVKD. The CDR3 reads CAIGPGGTQYF. In DNA, the CDR3 is TGTGCCATCGGACCTGGGGGGACCCAGTACTTC.

There are a few counts of this clonotype. V gene TRBV21-1 combines with J gene TRBJ1-6; the D call of TRBD1 is as the table states it, not checked on the DNA. TRBV21-1 is flagged as a pseudogene. The CDR3 totals 16 residues. CDR3 in DNA: TGTGCCAGCAGCACCCCCTTGGAGGGATCTGATTCACCCCTCCACTTT. It specifies CASSTPLEGSDSPLHF.

This clonotype has a count of ten or more. A read error may account for a junction end that differs from germline. The chain combines TRBV29-1 with TRBJ1-4; 8 nucleotides line up with TRBD1. Germline V CDR1 and CDR2: SQVTM, ANQGSEA. The CDR3 runs 13 residues. CDR3 nucleotide sequence: TGCAGCGTTGAAGTCTTCACCGGACAGGGTGTTCTATTT. It specifies CSVEVFTGQGVLF.

This clonotype was picked up a small number of times. The gene calls are TRBV27 and TRBJ2-1; the match to TRBD1 covers 11 bases. Per germline, CDR1 MNHEY and CDR2 SMNVEV (reference sequence). The CDR3 sequence is 15 residues long. Trimming at V came to 7 bases and at J to 4 bases, leaving 6 bases not matched to a gene. The CDR3 region has the DNA TGTGCCAGCACCAGTTGGGACAGGGGGTACAATGAGCAGTTCTTC. This sequence encodes CASTSWDRGYNEQFF.

This clonotype was picked up many times. The chain is built from TRBV18 and TRBJ2-7, with D maybe TRBD2 (5 bases). Germline assignment: CDR1 KGHSH and CDR2 LQKENI. The V and J ends lost 2 bases and 4 bases respectively, with 12 bases between them. CDR3 size: 14 residues. The CDR3 loop reads CASSPNDGKYEQYF. CDR3 nucleotide sequence: TGTGCCAGCTCACCAAATGACGGGAAATACGAGCAGTACTTC.

This clonotype occurred many times. V is TRBV29-1 and J is TRBJ2-7; 9 bases are a match to TRBD1. The CDR3 has 14 amino acids. The germline V gene encodes CDR1 SQVTM and CDR2 ANQGSEA. The ends lost 6 bases at V and 6 bases at J; junction bases unmatched: 12. The CDR3 here is CSVTTGTGFSEQYF. CDR3 coding DNA: TGCAGCGTAACTACCGGGACAGGGTTCTCCGAGCAGTACTTC.